The T cell receptor (beta chain) described here comes from a study of regulatory T cells in long-lasting Graves disease. Study-level results: More public clonotypes were shared by persistent patients (around 3,000) than by new patients (approximately 1,000). The TCR repertoire of persistent Graves' patients was less diverse than that of newly diagnosed ones.

Time point of the sample: newly diagnosed GD, antithyroid drugs for less than 3 months. Extracted PBMC RNA gave rise to the TCR library. Clinicians diagnosed Graves' disease using American Thyroid Association guidelines. CDR3 regions were amplified by Arm-PCR using iRepertoire HTBI primers to build TCR beta libraries. MiXCR, run by TCRdb on the multiplex PCR reads, gives a single entry per CDR3 protein. Among under 700,000 distinct CDR3 sequences listed, approximately 16% were seen once. In its sample, this clonotype was seen many times. No antigen is known for it. These same data were also listed under a study on T cells in Graves' hyperthyroidism and ophthalmopathy.

Here the sequenced sample was peripheral blood mononuclear cells (PBMCs), taken at new diagnosis, from a patient treated with antithyroid drugs. This clonotype was obtained from a woman between 40 and 65 years old with Graves disease.

The CDR3 loop reads CASSSEDYTDTQYF. DNA of the CDR3: TGCGCCAGCAGCTCGGAGGATTACACAGATACGCAGTATTTT. This chain connects TRBV5-1 to TRBJ2-3; maybe TRBD2 (5 bases). The germline V and J ends were trimmed by 3 bases and 2 bases, with 10 bases remaining between them. Germline loops: CDR1 SGHRS, CDR2 YFSETQ. The CDR3 covers 14 residues.